The T cell receptor (beta chain) under discussion was sequenced for a study of post-analysis software for immune sequencing data (dated by TCRdb to about 2015). About the study as a whole: Recorded disease courses included relapsing-remitting, secondary progressive and progressive-relapsing multiple sclerosis, with some patients lacking subtype annotation. Patient repertoires were compared against roughly 11 previously published healthy control repertoires from donors aged about 6 to 27 years. A subset of samples was prepared in parallel using single-end sample barcoding, then pooled and co-amplified after Illumina adapter ligation.

To prepare the library, PCR was applied. Reads for this sample came from an Illumina HiSeq 2500. To reduce PCR and sequencing biases, unique molecular identifiers were built into the TCR beta cDNA libraries. Approximately 500,000 cDNA molecules were obtained for every 1 to 10 million input T cells, so each molecule roughly corresponded to one T cell. The patient libraries were prepared and sequenced with the same protocol used for the earlier healthy control dataset. Within a given batch, samples were prepared together, multiplexed and sequenced on the same HiSeq lane. Under the source paper's analysis protocol: Raw barcoded reads were processed with MIGEC, discarding single-read molecular identifier groups before consensus assembly and CDR3 extraction. Clonotype tables were post-analysed with VDJtools, normalizing diversity by down-sampling all datasets to the smallest sample size. To correct batch-related cross-sample contamination, repertoire overlap clustering matched CDR3 amino acid sequences but not nucleotide sequences. TCRdb reanalyzed the raw reads on its own, using fastp at Q25 for trimming and MiXCR for clone calling, and kept in-frame beta chains. A single entry per CDR3 protein holds the most common genes and DNA from its merged rows. These V and J calls originate from TCRdb's pipeline instead of the authors' own analysis. This sample comprises 170,000 or so distinct CDR3 sequences, about 30% of them detected only once. The ten largest clonotypes hold more than 1.3% of the sample.

Note on this clonotype: Its specific antigen is unknown. No much larger clone is present one base from it, and per-base qualities are unavailable.

The germline V end is reduced by 6 bases and the J end by 4 bases; junction bases left unmatched: 12. The CDR3 numbers 15 residues from cysteine through phenylalanine. Kept here is only the CDR3 DNA, which spans 45 bases and is read in frame from base 1. The germline V gene gives CDR1 as SGHRS and CDR2 as YFSETQ. The full study reports these points: Compared with controls, multiple sclerosis patients had significantly lower normalized Chao1 diversity, a finding suggesting substantial peripheral T-cell clonal expansion. When samples were clustered directly using the F measure, samples prepared in the same batch co-clustered strongly, which prompted a batch-effect correction. The multiple sclerosis patient group was slightly younger than the control group. Significantly higher frequencies in patients than in controls were found for five TRBV segments, including TRBV5-6, TRBV5-1 and TRBV20-1.

To demonstrate the VDJtools post-analysis software, TCR beta repertoires were profiled from the peripheral blood of about 13 young patients with multiple sclerosis. Multiple sclerosis patients were children and adolescents aged about 6 to 17 years. Rearrangement joined TRBV5-1 to TRBJ1-1; TRBD1 matches 7 bases in the middle. The specimen was blood. The TCR was taken from a girl under 18 with multiple sclerosis. The nucleotide sequence reads as follows: TGCGCCAGCACCTGGGACAGTTCGGCTCTCACTGAAGCTTTCTTT. Its protein product is CASTWDSSALTEAFF.